A selection of T cell receptor beta chains follows, all from one sample in a study of blood T cell repertoires in COVID-19. Sequencing used immunoSEQ multiplex PCR; TCRdb keeps in-frame clones, though not all of them. The table has roughly 180,000 clones, about nine tenths seen once. Sequenced: peripheral blood. The receptors shown here come from a woman in her twenties or thirties with acute or convalescent COVID-19. Each CDR3 is given without its conserved first and last residue. Clone size is stated in some rows and not others, as once, few, many or a class when expanded.

v_gene	abundance	CDR3aa
TRBV28	.	ASSPSGTGATEQY
TRBV7-8	.	ASSLARGWSEQF
TRBV6-5	.	ASSYGTANSPLH
TRBV4-1	.	PRSHDRVLPLSGANVLT
TRBV4-2	.	ASSQERSNTGELF
TRBV2	.	ASRTSGAYEQY
TRBV28	once	ASSLRSGRADTQY
TRBV5-3	.	ARLRSEAF
TRBV28	once	ASSLAGTGGYDTDTQY
TRBV11-3	.	ASSFLYEQY
TRBV28	once	ASSERYEQY
TRBV15	.	ATSSYGTGFEKLF
TRBV12-3/TRBV12-4	.	ANSQGDEQF
TRBV7-2	.	ASSPGTSYNEQF
TRBV28	.	ASSTPDRGYEQY
TRBV3-1/TRBV3-2	.	ASSPRQLPPNYEQY
TRBV19	.	ASRAASAKPNQQY
TRBV11-2	.	ASSLTGSDNEQF
TRBV29-1	.	TCYFPPSGTSTDTQY
TRBV6-5	.	ASRLSGGANVLT
TRBV27	.	ASQGYRTGLTGELF
TRBV6-2/TRBV6-3	.	ASSYLITGTSGRAGETQY
TRBV18	.	ASSPPVGQVTEAF
TRBV5-4	.	ASSLGGLAGGNEQF
TRBV7-8	.	ASSSSSYEQY
TRBV4-1	.	ASSQEAGTSRRY
TRBV7-9	.	ASSRGQANEKLF
TRBV4-1	.	ASSLIVGRDSSYEQY
TRBV12-3/TRBV12-4	.	ASSPSRVEGQY
TRBV10-3	.	AISESGGTSNYEQY
TRBV21-1	.	ASSDARDRGWYEQY
TRBV9	.	ASSVGQSGRVTDTQY
TRBV7-7	once	ASSPRAGGEGELF
TRBV7-9	.	ASSLSSGAEAF
TRBV14	.	ASSQDRIGISSNQPQH
TRBV5-1	.	ASSFTGDVGNEQF
TRBV7-8	.	ASSLTHGETQY
TRBV7-2	.	ASSLVRETQY
TRBV25-1	.	ASSDRASYNEQF
TRBV2	.	ASSKLSTGELF
TRBV19	once	ASKGVVAGGPGETQY
TRBV6-4	.	ASVRGNTEAF
TRBV3-1/TRBV3-2	.	ASSYGTGSYEQY
TRBV5-1	.	ASTQALSSYEQY